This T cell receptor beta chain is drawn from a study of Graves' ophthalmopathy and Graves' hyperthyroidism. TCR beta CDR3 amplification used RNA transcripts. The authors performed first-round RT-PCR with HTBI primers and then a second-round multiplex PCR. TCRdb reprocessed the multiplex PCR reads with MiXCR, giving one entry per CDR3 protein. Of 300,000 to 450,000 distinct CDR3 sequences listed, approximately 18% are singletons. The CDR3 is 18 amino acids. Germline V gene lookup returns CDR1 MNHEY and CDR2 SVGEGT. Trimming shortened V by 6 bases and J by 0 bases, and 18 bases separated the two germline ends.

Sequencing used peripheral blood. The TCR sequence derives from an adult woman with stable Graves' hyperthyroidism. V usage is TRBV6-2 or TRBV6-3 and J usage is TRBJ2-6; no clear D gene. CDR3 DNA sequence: TGTGCCAGCAGCTCCTTGGGCCCGAGACGCTCTGGGGCCAACGTCCTGACTTTC. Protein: CASSSLGPRRSGANVLTF.